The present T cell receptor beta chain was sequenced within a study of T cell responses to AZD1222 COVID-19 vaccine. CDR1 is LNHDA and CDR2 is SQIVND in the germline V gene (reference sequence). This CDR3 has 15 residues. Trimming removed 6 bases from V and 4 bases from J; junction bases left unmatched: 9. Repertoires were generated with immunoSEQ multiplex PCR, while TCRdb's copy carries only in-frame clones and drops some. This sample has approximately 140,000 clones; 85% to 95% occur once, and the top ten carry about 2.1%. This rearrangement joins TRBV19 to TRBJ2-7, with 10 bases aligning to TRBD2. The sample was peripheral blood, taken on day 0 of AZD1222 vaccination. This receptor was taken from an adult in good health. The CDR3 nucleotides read TGTGCCAGTAGGCAGTCTAGCGGGAGATCTTACGAGCAGTACTTC. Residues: CASRQSSGRSYEQYF.